The 17 T cell receptor beta chains below all came from one sample that was sequenced in a study of cytomegalovirus exposure and HLA in healthy donors (TCRdb year 2017). Libraries were prepared through the immunoSEQ multiplex PCR assay. A mixture of 60 forward primers for TCR Vbeta segments and 13 reverse primers for TCR Jbeta segments was used in the multiplex PCR. The immuneACCESS repertoire file appears here via TCRdb, limited to in-frame rearrangements. These files lack a portion of the clones; in checked studies, under half of the deficit traces to unresolved V genes, and the cause of the others is not known. The sample table includes 150,000 or so clones. 1.5% to 2% of the sample is in the top ten clones. The sequenced sample was PBMCs. The source is a woman between 40 and 55 years old in good health and CMV-seropositive.

The rearrangement uses TRBV15 and TRBJ1-3; D gene ambiguous. CDR1 is LNHNV and CDR2 is YYDKDF in the germline V gene (reference sequence). CDR3 length: 15 amino acids. V gave up 0 bases and J gave up 2 bases, with 8 bases separating them. CDR3: CATSRDQAAGNTIYF. CDR3 DNA sequence: TGTGCCACCAGCAGAGATCAGGCAGCTGGAAACACCATATATTTT.

This chain links TRBV18 with TRBJ2-1, with 7 positions matching TRBD2. The germline gives CDR1 KGHSH, CDR2 LQKENI. There are 14 residues in the CDR3. Trimming at V came to 5 bases and at J to 3 bases, leaving 4 bases not matched to a gene. The CDR3 loop reads CASSARGGYNEQFF. In DNA, the CDR3 is TGTGCCAGCTCAGCGCGCGGGGGCTACAATGAGCAGTTCTTC.

The chain is built from TRBV19 and TRBJ2-1, with 10 nucleotides matching TRBD1. V trimming: 8 bases; J trimming: 6 bases; junction bases outside the gene matches: 7. The germline V gene encodes CDR1 LNHDA and CDR2 SQIVND (reference sequence). This CDR3 has 14 amino acids. The CDR3 sequence is CASAPGQGSNEQFF. In nucleotides, the CDR3 is TGTGCCAGTGCTCCGGGACAGGGGTCCAATGAGCAGTTCTTC.

The chain employs TRBV27 and TRBJ2-2; D remains unclear. CDR3 length: 13 amino acids. Trimming cost V 0 bases and J 6 bases, with 5 bases left between them. Germline CDR1 reads MNHEY; CDR2 reads SMNVEV (reference sequence). DNA of the CDR3: TGTGCCAGCAGTTTATCTTTCTCCGGGGAGCTGTTTTTT. It translates to CASSLSFSGELFF.

This rearrangement joins TRBV4-1 to TRBJ1-3; D ambiguous. The CDR3 contains 16 residues. Trimming stripped 1 base from V and 3 bases from J, with 13 bases between. Germline CDR1 reads MGHRA; CDR2 reads YSYEKL. The CDR3 is CASSQVALRSGNTIYF. CDR3 nucleotides: TGCGCCAGCAGCCAAGTGGCCCTTCGGAGTGGAAACACCATATATTTT.

This rearrangement joins TRBV9 to TRBJ2-3, with a tentative D call TRBD1 (5 bases). The germline V and J ends were trimmed by 0 bases and 2 bases, with 13 bases remaining between them. The CDR3 covers 16 residues. The germline gives CDR1 SGDLS, CDR2 YYNGEE. CDR3 protein: CASSVGTSQSTDTQYF. CDR3 in DNA: TGTGCCAGCAGCGTAGGGACATCTCAATCCACAGATACGCAGTATTTT. Full variable domain (outside the CDR3, taken from reference TRBV9 and TRBJ2-3): DSGVTQTPKHLITATGQRVTLRCSPRSGDLSVYWYQQSLDQGLQFLIQYYNGEERAKGNILERFSAQQFPDLHSELNLSSLELGDSALYFCASSVGTSQSTDTQYFGPGTRLTVL.

The chain joins TRBV28 to TRBJ1-1, with no clear D. Per germline, CDR1 MDHEN and CDR2 SYDVKM. The CDR3 spans 14 residues. V dropped 5 bases and J dropped 6 bases, with 16 bases sitting between them. CDR3 DNA: TGTGCCAGCAGTGCACAGACGGGGTTCGCTGAAGCTTTCTTT. As protein: CASSAQTGFAEAFF. The full variable domain, its missing parts supplied by reference TRBV28 and TRBJ1-1, is DVKVTQSSRYLVKRTGEKVFLECVQDMDHENMFWYRQDPGLGLRLIYFSYDVKMKEKGDIPEGYSVSREKKERFSLILESASTNQTSMYLCASSAQTGFAEAFFGQGTRLTVV.

This sequence joins TRBV5-4 and TRBJ2-3; 10 nucleotides match TRBD1. CDR1 is SGHNT, CDR2 YYREEE, per germline (reference sequence). J lost 5 bases, V lost 4 bases, and 7 bases had no gene match. The CDR3 is 15 residues long. The CDR3 nucleotides are TGTGCCAGCAGCCTTACGACAGGGGGCAAAGATACGCAGTATTTT. Protein product: CASSLTTGGKDTQYF.

The chain uses TRBV28 and TRBJ2-7; TRBD1 aligns across 9 bases. V was pared by 2 bases and J by 3 bases, with 5 bases of the junction left unmatched. CDR1 and CDR2 (germline): MDHEN, SYDVKM. This CDR3 spans 15 amino acids. This CDR3 is CASSLVGQGLYEQYF. CDR3 DNA sequence: TGTGCCAGCAGTTTAGTGGGACAGGGCCTCTACGAGCAGTACTTC. The whole variable domain, filled in from reference TRBV28 and TRBJ2-7, reads DVKVTQSSRYLVKRTGEKVFLECVQDMDHENMFWYRQDPGLGLRLIYFSYDVKMKEKGDIPEGYSVSREKKERFSLILESASTNQTSMYLCASSLVGQGLYEQYFGPGTRLTVT.

V usage is TRBV9 and J usage is TRBJ2-3, with a possible D match to TRBD2 (6 bases). Per germline, CDR1 SGDLS and CDR2 YYNGEE. V was shortened by 2 bases and J by 4 bases, with 11 bases between the two germline ends. The CDR3 length is 14 residues. CDR3 sequence (DNA): TGTGCCAGCAGCGTGCAGGGACTCTCAGATACGCAGTATTTT. Its protein product is CASSVQGLSDTQYF.

The chain joins TRBV7-2 to TRBJ2-5; 10 nucleotides agree with TRBD2. V shed 2 bases, J shed 2 bases, and the junction held 8 bases outside the gene matches. The CDR3 is 17 amino acids. Germline assignment: CDR1 SGHTA and CDR2 FQGNSA. CDR3 protein: CASSLFVLAGDQETQYF. The CDR3 region has the DNA TGTGCCAGCAGCTTATTTGTGCTAGCGGGAGATCAAGAGACCCAGTACTTC.

This chain connects TRBV28 to TRBJ2-7; possible D gene TRBD1, 6 bases. Trimming shortened V by 4 bases and J by 1 base, and 17 bases separated the two germline ends. CDR3 length: 16 amino acids. Germline CDR1 MDHEN, CDR2 SYDVKM. The CDR3 coding sequence is TGTGCCAGCAGTTCACCCCCGCCAGGGGATTCCTACGAGCAGTACTTC. Translation gives CASSSPPPGDSYEQYF.

The genes are TRBV9 and TRBJ2-1; D unresolved. The CDR3 loop spans 16 amino acids. The germline gives CDR1 SGDLS, CDR2 YYNGEE. V was pared by 3 bases and J by 2 bases, with 15 bases between. The CDR3 loop reads CASSAGEAEPYNEQFF. The DNA of the CDR3 is TGTGCCAGCAGCGCCGGAGAGGCCGAACCCTACAATGAGCAGTTCTTC.

The chain is built from TRBV6-5 and TRBJ2-3, with D perhaps TRBD2 (6 bases). The length of the CDR3 is 14 residues. Germline CDR1 is MNHEY and CDR2 is SVGAGI. Between the trimmed V and J ends, which lost 0 bases and 2 bases, there was a span of 6 bases. The CDR3 protein is CASSYSRDTDTQYF. Written as DNA, the CDR3 is TGTGCCAGCAGTTACTCGCGGGACACAGATACGCAGTATTTT.

The chain carries TRBV6-1 and TRBJ1-4; the D gene is possibly TRBD1 (6 bases). Trimming removed 8 bases from V and 8 bases from J, with 15 bases in between. Germline V gene data show CDR1 as MNHNS and CDR2 as SASEGT. This CDR3 comprises 13 residues. This CDR3 is CASQRTANEKLFF. CDR3 in DNA: TGTGCCAGCCAAAGGACAGCCAACGAAAAACTGTTTTTT.

The gene calls are TRBV6-1 and TRBJ1-1, with D unclear. The CDR3 length is 12 residues. The germline CDR1 and CDR2 sequences are MNHNS and SASEGT. Trimming removed 3 bases from V and 1 base from J, with 3 bases in between. CDR3 nucleotide sequence: TGTGCCAGCAGTGACCAGAACACTGAAGCTTTCTTT. This sequence encodes CASSDQNTEAFF.

The chain joins TRBV20-1 to TRBJ2-5, with D possibly TRBD1 on 5 matching bases. This CDR3 is built from 11 residues. Germline V lookup: CDR1 DFQATT, CDR2 SNEGSKA (reference sequence). V dropped 5 bases and J dropped 2 bases, with 6 bases sitting between them. The DNA of the CDR3 is TGCAGTGCTGGACAACAAGAGACCCAGTACTTC. Amino acids: CSAGQQETQYF.